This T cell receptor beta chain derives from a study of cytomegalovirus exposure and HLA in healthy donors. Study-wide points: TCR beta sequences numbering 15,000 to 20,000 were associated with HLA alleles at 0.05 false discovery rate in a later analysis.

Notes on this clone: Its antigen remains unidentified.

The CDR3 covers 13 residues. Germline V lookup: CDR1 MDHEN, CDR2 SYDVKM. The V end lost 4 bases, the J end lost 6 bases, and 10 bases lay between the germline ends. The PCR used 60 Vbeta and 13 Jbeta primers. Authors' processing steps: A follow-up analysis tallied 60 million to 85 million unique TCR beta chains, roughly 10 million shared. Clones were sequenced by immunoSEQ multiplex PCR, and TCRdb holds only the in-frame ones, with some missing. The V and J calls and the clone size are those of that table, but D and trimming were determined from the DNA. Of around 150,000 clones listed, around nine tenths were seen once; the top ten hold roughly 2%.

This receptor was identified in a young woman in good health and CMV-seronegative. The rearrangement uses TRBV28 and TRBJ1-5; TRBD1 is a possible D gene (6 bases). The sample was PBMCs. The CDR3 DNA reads TGTGCCAGCAGTTCCCGGGACACTCAGCCCCAGCATTTT. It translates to CASSSRDTQPQHF.